This T cell receptor (beta chain) was documented in a study of OX40 agonist ivuxolimab in advanced cancers. With respect to the entire study: Ivuxolimab was an agonistic, fully human IgG2 monoclonal antibody directed against OX40 (CD134), a costimulatory receptor. Patients were allowed to have had prior anti-PD-1, anti-PD-L1 or anti-CTLA-4 therapy, and approximately 40% of the dose-escalation patients had previously received checkpoint inhibitors. Of the 50 to 55 patients in dose escalation, 19 had hepatocellular carcinoma, some 15 had melanoma, 9 had renal cell carcinoma and 9 had head and neck cancer. Intravenous ivuxolimab was administered to patients every 2 weeks at six dose levels: 0.01, 0.1, 0.3, 1.5, 3 and 10 mg/kg. Three dose-escalation patients achieved partial responses, one with hepatocellular carcinoma and two with cutaneous melanoma. A male proportion of around 80% and a mean age of 60 years, ranging from roughly 23 to 90, were recorded for the dose-escalation cohort. The paper covers the monotherapy dose-escalation part of the phase I ivuxolimab trial, which included N ≈ 50 patients. The purpose of peripheral TCRbeta sequencing was to test whether ivuxolimab changed TCR sequence diversity and led to clonal T-cell expansion. Broader findings and caveats from the paper: After ivuxolimab, more expanded clones were found on average in CD8+ T cells than in CD4+ T cells. Low levels of normalized T-cell clonal expansion were also seen in some patients who did not respond. Antigen specificity was not determined for the clonally expanded peripheral T cells. In the 0.1-3.0 mg/kg groups, partial responders had among the lowest normalized peripheral clonal expansion, particularly in CD8+ T cells. Clonal expansion of both CD4+ and CD8+ blood T cells was observed from baseline to week 6 at doses 0.1 to 3.0 mg/kg.

The CDR3 runs 13 residues from the cysteine to the phenylalanine. The only DNA kept is the CDR3, 39 bases in frame from the first base. Cut back by 2 bases and 6 bases, the V and J ends lie 10 bases apart. Via the germline V gene, CDR1 is SGHTA and CDR2 FQGTGA. For sequencing of the TCRbeta CDR3 region, genomic DNA was extracted from the sorted cells. TCRbeta CDR3 regions were sequenced using the immunoSEQ Assay. The source is immuneACCESS, and TCRdb retained only in-frame sequences with V and J called. Part of the clones is not carried over; for the studies checked, unresolved V genes explain less than half of this, and the remainder is unexplained. This sample has around 100,000 clones in its table, and about 89% of those were observed once. Approximately 0.16% of the sample is in the top ten clones. The trial excluded patients who had a history of autoimmune disease or were on systemic immunosuppression. In every dose cohort, peripheral blood was drawn for TCR sequencing at baseline, cycle 4 day 1, and cycle 7 day 1. The samples were taken from a phase I, first-in-human, multicenter, open-label dose-escalation trial of ivuxolimab. The trial enrolled adults with locally advanced or metastatic head and neck squamous cell, hepatocellular, melanoma or renal cell carcinoma. CD4+ and CD8+ T cells were sorted separately from peripheral blood before TCR sequencing.

Details on this clone: The specificity of this receptor is unknown. It has no much larger one-base neighbor in the sample; base qualities were not kept.

The source is an adult with an advanced solid tumor such as melanoma, head and neck, liver or kidney cancer. The sample in question was CD4+ or CD8+ T cells sorted from blood, obtained in a trial of the OX40 agonist ivuxolimab. The chain is assembled from TRBV7-3 and TRBJ2-5, with the D gene not clear enough to name. The base sequence is TGTGCCAGCAGCTTAGGCAGTTCCCAGACCCAGTACTTC. Its coded protein is CASSLGSSQTQYF.